The 2 T cell receptor beta chains listed next were all sequenced from one sample in a study of blood T cell repertoires in COVID-19. Here immunoSEQ multiplex PCR was the method, and the copy in TCRdb shows in-frame clones only, minus some. In the table there are some 40,000 clones, about 88% of which are singletons. Sequencing input: peripheral blood. These receptors were taken from a man between 65 and 85 years old with active COVID-19.

The chain joins TRBV18 to TRBJ1-6, with 7 bases fitting TRBD1. The CDR3 spans 16 residues. CDR1 KGHSH and CDR2 LQKENI come from the germline V gene. Germline trimming cut 3 bases from V and 7 bases from J; bases unmatched to any gene: 9. The CDR3 region has the DNA TGTGCCAGCTCACCCCTACCGAGACAGGGAAATTCACCCCTCCACTTT. As protein: CASSPLPRQGNSPLHF.

The chain links TRBV20-1 to TRBJ1-6; TRBD1 might be the D (6 bases). In germline, CDR1 is DFQATT, CDR2 SNEGSKA (reference sequence). V was cut by 3 bases and J by 12 bases, with 12 bases left in between. CDR3 size: 12 residues. CDR3 residues: CSASQTGGPLHF. The CDR3 DNA follows: TGCAGTGCTAGTCAGACAGGAGGACCCCTCCACTTT.